This entry describes one T cell receptor (beta chain). Its antigen is currently unknown. Looked up from germline, CDR1 is MGHRA and CDR2 is YSYEKL. This CDR3 is 14 amino acids long. V was pared by 3 bases and J by 3 bases, with 10 bases between. The PCR made use of 60 Vbeta and 13 Jbeta primers. Produced via immunoSEQ multiplex PCR; TCRdb's table is partial and in-frame only. The table has some 200,000 clones, about 70% seen once; the top ten hold 2.6%. The sample comes from a study of cytomegalovirus exposure and HLA in healthy donors. Study results and limitations: On later analysis, the bulk of CMV-associated TCR beta chains appeared to be HLA-restricted. What a later analysis reportedly showed was that an Asian-associated ancestry cluster had fewer N-insertions than the approximately 670-donor mean.

The sequence was collected from a man aged 40-55 years in good health and CMV-seropositive. Sequencing input: PBMCs. The chain joins TRBV4-1 to TRBJ2-3; D may be TRBD1 (6 bases). CDR3 coding DNA: TGCGCCAGCAGCCATGGACAGCTAACAGATACGCAGTATTTT. The encoded protein is CASSHGQLTDTQYF.